The present entry profiles one T cell receptor (beta chain) with its context. The antigen remains unidentified. Primers for the PCR totalled 60 Vbeta and 13 Jbeta. Assay used: immunoSEQ multiplex PCR; TCRdb lists only in-frame clones, some missing. This table holds 150,000 or so clones, approximately 80% found once. Germline trimming cut 3 bases from V and 2 bases from J; bases unmatched to any gene: 3. The CDR3 runs 14 residues. Germline V gene sequence: CDR1 LGHNA, CDR2 YNFKEQ. These data belong to a study of cytomegalovirus exposure and HLA in healthy donors. Findings of the study overall: Upon later analysis, TCR association rates were observed to vary by HLA locus, being highest for DRB1 and lowest for HLA-C.

The source material was PBMCs. This receptor was identified in a woman aged 40 to 50 in good health and CMV-seropositive. This rearrangement joins TRBV4-2 to TRBJ2-7; TRBD1 agrees at 8 bases. The CDR3 loop reads CASSQGDRTYEQYF. The CDR3 DNA reads TGTGCCAGCAGCCAGGGGGACAGGACCTACGAGCAGTACTTC.